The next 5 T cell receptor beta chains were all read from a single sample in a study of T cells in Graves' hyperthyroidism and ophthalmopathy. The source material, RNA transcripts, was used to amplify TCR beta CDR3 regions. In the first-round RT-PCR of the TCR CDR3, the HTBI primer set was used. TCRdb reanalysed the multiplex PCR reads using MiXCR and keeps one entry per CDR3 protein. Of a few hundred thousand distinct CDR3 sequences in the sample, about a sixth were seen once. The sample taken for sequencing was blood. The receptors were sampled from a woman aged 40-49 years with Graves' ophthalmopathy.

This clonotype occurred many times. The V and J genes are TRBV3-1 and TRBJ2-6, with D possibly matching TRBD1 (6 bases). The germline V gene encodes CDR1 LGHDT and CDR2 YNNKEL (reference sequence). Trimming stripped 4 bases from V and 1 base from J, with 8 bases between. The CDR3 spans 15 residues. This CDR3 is CASSRQESGANVLTF. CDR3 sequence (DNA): TGTGCCAGCAGCCGACAGGAGTCTGGGGCCAACGTCCTGACTTTC.

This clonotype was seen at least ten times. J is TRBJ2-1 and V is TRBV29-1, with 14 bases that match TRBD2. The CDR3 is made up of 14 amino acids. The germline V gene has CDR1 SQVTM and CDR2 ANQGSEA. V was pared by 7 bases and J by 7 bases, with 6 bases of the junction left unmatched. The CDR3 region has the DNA TGCAGCGCCGCCGGGACTAGCGGGAGTAATGAGCAGTTCTTC. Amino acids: CSAAGTSGSNEQFF.

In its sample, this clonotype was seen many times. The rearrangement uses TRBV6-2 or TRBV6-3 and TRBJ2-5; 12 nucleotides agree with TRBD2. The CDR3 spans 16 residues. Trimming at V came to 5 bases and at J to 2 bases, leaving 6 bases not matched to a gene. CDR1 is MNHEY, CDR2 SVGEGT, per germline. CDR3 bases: TGTGCCAGCAGTCACCCGGGACTAGCGGGTCAAGAGACCCAGTACTTC. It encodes CASSHPGLAGQETQYF.

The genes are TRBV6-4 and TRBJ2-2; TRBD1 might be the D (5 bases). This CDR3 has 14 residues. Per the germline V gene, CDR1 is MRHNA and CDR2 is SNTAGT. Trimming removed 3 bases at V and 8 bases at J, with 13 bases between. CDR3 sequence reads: CASSETGEAGELFF. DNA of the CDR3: TGTGCCAGCAGTGAAACAGGAGAGGCTGGGGAGCTGTTTTTT.

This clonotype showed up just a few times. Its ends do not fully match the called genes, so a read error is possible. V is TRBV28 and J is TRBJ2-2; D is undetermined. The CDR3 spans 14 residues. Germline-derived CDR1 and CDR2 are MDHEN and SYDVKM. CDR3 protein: CVSSPRQNTGELFF. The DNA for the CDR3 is TGTGTCAGCAGTCCAAGGCAGAACACCGGGGAGCTGTTTTTT. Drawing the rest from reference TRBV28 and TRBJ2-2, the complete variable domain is DVKVTQSSRYLVKRTGEKVFLECVQDMDHENMFWYRQDPGLGLRLIYFSYDVKMKEKGDIPEGYSVSREKKERFSLILESASTNQTSMYLCVSSPRQNTGELFFGEGSRLTVL.